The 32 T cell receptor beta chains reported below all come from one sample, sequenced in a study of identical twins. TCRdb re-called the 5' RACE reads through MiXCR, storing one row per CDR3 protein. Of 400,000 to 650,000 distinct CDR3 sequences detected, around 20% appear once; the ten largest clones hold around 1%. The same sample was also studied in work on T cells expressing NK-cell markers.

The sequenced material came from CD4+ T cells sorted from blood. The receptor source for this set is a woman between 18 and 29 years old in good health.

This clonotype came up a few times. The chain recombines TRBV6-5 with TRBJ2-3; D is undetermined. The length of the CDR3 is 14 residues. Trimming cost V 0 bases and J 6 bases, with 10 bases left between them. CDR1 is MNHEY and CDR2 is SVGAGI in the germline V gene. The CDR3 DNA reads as TGTGCCAGCAGTTACTCGAGGAAGTGGGATACGCAGTATTTT. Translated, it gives CASSYSRKWDTQYF.

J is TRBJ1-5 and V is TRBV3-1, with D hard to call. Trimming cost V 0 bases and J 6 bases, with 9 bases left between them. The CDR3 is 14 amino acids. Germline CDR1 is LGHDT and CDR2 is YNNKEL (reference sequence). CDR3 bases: TGTGCCAGCAGCCAAGACCTCACACCTCAGCCCCAGCATTTT. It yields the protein CASSQDLTPQPQHF. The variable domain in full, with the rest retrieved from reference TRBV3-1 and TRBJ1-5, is DTAVSQTPKYLVTQMGNDKSIKCEQNLGHDTMYWYKQDSKKFLKIMFSYNNKELIINETVPNRFSPKSPDKAHLNLHINSLELGDSAVYFCASSQDLTPQPQHFGDGTRLSIL.

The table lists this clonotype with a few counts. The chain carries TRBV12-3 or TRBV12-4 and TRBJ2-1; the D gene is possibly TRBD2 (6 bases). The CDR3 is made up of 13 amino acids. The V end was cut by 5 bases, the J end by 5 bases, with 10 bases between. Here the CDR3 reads CASSVSGHNEQFF. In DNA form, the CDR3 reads TGTGCCAGCAGTGTTAGCGGTCACAATGAGCAGTTCTTC.

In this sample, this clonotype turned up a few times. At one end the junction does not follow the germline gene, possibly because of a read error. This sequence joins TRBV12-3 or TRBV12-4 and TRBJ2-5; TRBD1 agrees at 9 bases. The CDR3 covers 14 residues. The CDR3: CASSPRDREKTQHF. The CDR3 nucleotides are TGTGCCAGCAGTCCCCGGGACAGGGAAAAGACCCAGCACTTC.

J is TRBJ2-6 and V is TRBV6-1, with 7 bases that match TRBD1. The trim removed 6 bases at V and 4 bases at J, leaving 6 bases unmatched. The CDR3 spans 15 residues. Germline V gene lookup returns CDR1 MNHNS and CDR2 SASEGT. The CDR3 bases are TGTGCCAGCAGCCGACAGGGAGCCGGGGCCAACGTCCTGACTTTC. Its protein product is CASSRQGAGANVLTF.

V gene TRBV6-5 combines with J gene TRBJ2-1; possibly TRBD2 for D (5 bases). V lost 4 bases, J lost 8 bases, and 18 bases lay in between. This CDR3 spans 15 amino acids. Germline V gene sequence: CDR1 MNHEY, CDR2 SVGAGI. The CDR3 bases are TGTGCCAGCAGTTTGAACGGAGCACTGAGGGATGAGCAGTTCTTC. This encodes CASSLNGALRDEQFF.

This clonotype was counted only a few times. CDR3 DNA sequence: TGCGCCAGCAGCTTCCGAGGGACTCAACGCACAGATACGCAGTATTTT. Amino acid sequence: CASSFRGTQRTDTQYF. The V gene is TRBV5-1, the J gene TRBJ2-3; D may be TRBD2 (6 bases). V lost 2 bases and J lost 1, with 14 bases in between. Germline V CDR1 and CDR2: SGHRS, YFSETQ. CDR3 length equals 16 residues.

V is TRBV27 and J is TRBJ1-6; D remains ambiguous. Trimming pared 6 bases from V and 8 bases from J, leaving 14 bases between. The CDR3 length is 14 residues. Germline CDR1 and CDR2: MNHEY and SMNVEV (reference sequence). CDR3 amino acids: CASRWNSLDSPLHF. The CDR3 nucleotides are TGTGCCAGCAGATGGAACTCTTTGGATTCACCCCTCCACTTT.

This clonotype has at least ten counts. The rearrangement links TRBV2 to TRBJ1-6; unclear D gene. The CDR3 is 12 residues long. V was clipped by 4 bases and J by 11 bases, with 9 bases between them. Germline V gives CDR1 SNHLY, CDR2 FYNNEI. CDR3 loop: CASSGPRTPLHF. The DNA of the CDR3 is TGTGCCAGCAGTGGCCCCCGGACACCCCTCCACTTT.

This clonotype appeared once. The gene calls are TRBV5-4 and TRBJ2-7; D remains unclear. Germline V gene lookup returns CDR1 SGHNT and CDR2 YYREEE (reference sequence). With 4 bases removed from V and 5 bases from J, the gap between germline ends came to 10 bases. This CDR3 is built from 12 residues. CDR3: CASSKRSHEQYF. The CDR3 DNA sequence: TGTGCCAGCAGCAAAAGGAGCCACGAGCAGTACTTC.

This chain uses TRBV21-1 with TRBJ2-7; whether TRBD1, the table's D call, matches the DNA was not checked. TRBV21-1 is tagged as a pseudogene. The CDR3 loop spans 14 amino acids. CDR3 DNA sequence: TGTGCCAGCACCCCGGGACAGGGTCCCCACGAGCAGTACTTC. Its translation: CASTPGQGPHEQYF.

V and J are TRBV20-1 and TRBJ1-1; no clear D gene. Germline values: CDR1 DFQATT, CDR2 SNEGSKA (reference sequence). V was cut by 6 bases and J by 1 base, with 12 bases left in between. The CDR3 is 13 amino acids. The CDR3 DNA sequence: TGCAGTGCCGAGAAGGCACAGAACACTGAAGCTTTCTTT. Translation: CSAEKAQNTEAFF.

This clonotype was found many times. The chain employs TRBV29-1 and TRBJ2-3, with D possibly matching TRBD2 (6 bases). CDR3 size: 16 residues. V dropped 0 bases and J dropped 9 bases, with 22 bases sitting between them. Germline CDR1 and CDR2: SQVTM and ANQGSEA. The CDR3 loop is CSVEDGGRTGPITQYF. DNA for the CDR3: TGCAGCGTTGAAGACGGGGGTAGGACGGGCCCGATCACGCAGTATTTT.

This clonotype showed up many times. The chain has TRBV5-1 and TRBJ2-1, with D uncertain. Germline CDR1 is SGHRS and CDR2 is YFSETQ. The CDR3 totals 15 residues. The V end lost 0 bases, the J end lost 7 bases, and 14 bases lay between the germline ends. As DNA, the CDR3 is TGCGCCAGCAGCTTGGAGAGTAATAGGCCTAATGAGCAGTTCTTC. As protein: CASSLESNRPNEQFF.

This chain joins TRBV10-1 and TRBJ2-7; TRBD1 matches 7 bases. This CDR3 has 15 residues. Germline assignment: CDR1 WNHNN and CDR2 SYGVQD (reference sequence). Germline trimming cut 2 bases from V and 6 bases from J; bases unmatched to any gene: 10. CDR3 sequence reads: CASSEAATGPAEQYF. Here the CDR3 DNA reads TGCGCCAGCAGTGAGGCGGCGACAGGGCCCGCCGAGCAGTACTTC.

The CDR3 sequence: CASSPSPTQNQPQHF. DNA of the CDR3: TGCGCCAGCAGCCCCTCCCCGACGCAGAATCAGCCCCAGCATTTT. V gene TRBV5-1 combines with J gene TRBJ1-5; unclear D gene. The CDR3 is 15 residues long. Per germline, CDR1 SGHRS and CDR2 YFSETQ. V lost 4 bases, J lost 4 bases, and 15 bases lay in between.

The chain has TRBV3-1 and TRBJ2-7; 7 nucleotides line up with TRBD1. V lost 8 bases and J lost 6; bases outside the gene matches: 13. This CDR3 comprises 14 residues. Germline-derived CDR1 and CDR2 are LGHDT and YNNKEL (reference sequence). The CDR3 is CASSSRNRGFEQYF. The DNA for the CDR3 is TGTGCCAGCTCTTCCCGGAACAGGGGTTTCGAGCAGTACTTC.

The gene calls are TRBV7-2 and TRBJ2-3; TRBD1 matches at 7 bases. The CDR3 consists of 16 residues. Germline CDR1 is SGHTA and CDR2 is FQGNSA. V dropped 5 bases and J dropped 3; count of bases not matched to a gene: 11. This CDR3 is CASSPRLTGTTDTQYF. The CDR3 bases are TGTGCCAGCAGCCCCCGCCTGACAGGGACGACAGATACGCAGTATTTT.

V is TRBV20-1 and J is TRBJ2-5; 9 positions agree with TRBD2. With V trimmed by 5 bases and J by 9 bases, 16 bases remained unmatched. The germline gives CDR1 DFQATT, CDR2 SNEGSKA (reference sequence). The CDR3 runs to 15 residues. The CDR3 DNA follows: TGCAGTGCTTCCGGAGCAGCGGGGGGTTTCGGGGCCCAGTACTTC. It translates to CSASGAAGGFGAQYF.

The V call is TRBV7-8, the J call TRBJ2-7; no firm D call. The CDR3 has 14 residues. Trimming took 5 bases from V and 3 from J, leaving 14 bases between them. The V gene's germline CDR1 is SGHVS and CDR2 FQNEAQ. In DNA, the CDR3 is TGTGCCAGCAGCCCTCGCCGCGAGTTCTACGAGCAGTACTTC. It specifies CASSPRREFYEQYF.

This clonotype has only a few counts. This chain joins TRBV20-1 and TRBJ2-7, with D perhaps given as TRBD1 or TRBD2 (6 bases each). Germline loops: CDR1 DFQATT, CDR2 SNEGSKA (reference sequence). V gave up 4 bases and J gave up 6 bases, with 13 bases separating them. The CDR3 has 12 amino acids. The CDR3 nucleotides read TGCAGTGCTACAGGGGACTTTCTCGAGCAGTACTTC. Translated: CSATGDFLEQYF.

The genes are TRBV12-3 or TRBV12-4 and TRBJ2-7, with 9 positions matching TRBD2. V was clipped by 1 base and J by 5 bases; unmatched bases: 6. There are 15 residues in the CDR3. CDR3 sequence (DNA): TGTGCCAGCAGTTTAGAGAGCGGGAGGTTGAACGAGCAGTACTTC. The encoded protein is CASSLESGRLNEQYF.

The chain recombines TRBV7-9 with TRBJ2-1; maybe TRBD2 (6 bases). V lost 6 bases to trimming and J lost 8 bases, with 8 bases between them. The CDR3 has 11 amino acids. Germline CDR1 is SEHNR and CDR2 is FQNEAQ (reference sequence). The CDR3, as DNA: TGTGCCAGCAGACGCGGGGATGAGCAGTTCTTC. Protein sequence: CASRRGDEQFF.

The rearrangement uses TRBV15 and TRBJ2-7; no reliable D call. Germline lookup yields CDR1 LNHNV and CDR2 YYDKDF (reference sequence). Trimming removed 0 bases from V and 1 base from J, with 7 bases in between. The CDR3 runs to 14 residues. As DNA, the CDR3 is TGTGCCACCAGCAGAGATCTAGTATCCTACGAGCAGTACTTC. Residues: CATSRDLVSYEQYF.

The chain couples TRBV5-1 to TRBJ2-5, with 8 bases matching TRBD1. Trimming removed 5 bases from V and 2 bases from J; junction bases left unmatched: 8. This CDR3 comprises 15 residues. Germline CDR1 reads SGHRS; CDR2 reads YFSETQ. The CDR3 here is CASRVTGALQETQYF. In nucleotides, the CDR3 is TGCGCCAGCAGAGTGACAGGGGCCTTACAAGAGACCCAGTACTTC.

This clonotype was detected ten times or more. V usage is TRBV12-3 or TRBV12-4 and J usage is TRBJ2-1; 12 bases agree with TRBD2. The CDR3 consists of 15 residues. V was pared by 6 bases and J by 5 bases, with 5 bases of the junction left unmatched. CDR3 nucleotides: TGTGCCAGCAGCCCTAGCGGGGGGGCCAACAATGAGCAGTTCTTC. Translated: CASSPSGGANNEQFF.

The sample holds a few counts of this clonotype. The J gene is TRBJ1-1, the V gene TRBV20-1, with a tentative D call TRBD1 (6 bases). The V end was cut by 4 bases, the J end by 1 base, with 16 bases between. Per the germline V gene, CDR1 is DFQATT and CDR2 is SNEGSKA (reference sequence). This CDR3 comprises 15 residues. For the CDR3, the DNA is TGCAGTGCTAAGAGAAGGGGGGATTGGAACACTGAAGCTTTCTTT. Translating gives CSAKRRGDWNTEAFF.

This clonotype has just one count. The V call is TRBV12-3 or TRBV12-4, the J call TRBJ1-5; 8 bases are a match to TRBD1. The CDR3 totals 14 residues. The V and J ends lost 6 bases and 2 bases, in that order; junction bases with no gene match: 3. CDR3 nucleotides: TGTGCCAGCAGATTACAGGGGGGCAATCAGCCCCAGCATTTT. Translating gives CASRLQGGNQPQHF.

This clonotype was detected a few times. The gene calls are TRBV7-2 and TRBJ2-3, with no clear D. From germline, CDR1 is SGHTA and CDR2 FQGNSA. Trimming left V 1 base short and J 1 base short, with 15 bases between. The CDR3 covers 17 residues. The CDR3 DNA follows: TGTGCCAGCAGCTTAGTCCCCCGAGACCCTGGCACAGATACGCAGTATTTT. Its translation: CASSLVPRDPGTDTQYF.

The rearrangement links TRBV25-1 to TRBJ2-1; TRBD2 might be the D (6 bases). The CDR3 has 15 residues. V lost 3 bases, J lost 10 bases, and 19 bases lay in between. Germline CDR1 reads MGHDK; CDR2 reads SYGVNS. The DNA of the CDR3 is TGTGCCAGCAGTGAGTACCCGCAAAGGGGAGGCGAGCAGTTCTTC. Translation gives CASSEYPQRGGEQFF.

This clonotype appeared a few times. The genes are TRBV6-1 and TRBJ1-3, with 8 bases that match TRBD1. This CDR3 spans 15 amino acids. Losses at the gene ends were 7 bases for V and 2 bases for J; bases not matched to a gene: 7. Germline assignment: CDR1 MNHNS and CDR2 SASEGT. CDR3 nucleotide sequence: TGTGCCAGCACCAATTCGGACAGGGCTGGAAACACCATATATTTT. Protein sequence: CASTNSDRAGNTIYF.

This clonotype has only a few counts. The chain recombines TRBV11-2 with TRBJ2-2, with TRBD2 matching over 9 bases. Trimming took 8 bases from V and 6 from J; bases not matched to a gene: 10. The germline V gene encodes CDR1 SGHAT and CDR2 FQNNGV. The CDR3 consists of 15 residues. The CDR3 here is CASGLSLAGAGELFF. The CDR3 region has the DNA TGTGCCAGCGGCCTCAGTTTAGCGGGAGCCGGGGAGCTGTTTTTT.